A single TCR beta chain is shown here with its context. Antigen: not known. With 60 Vbeta and 13 Jbeta primers, the PCR was carried out. The table came from immunoSEQ multiplex PCR; TCRdb's copy has only in-frame clones and leaves some out. This table holds about 150,000 clones, just over 65% found once. This specimen comes from a study of cytomegalovirus exposure and HLA in healthy donors. Study-level results: Excluded: some indistinguishable V segments such as TRBV6-2 and TRBV6-3. Beyond CMV serostatus, there was no information to go on about immune exposure. Later, TCR association rates were found to vary by HLA locus, highest for DRB1 and lowest for HLA-C.

CDR3 length: 15 amino acids. Germline V lookup: CDR1 LGHNA, CDR2 YSLEER. Trimming removed 0 bases from V and 1 base from J, with 7 bases in between. The TCR comes from a woman aged 60 to 75 in good health and CMV-seronegative. The material sequenced was PBMCs. The chain has TRBV4-3 and TRBJ2-1, with D tentatively TRBD2 (6 bases). The CDR3: CASSQEGGSYNEQFF. The CDR3 DNA reads as TGCGCCAGCAGCCAAGAGGGGGGATCCTACAATGAGCAGTTCTTC.